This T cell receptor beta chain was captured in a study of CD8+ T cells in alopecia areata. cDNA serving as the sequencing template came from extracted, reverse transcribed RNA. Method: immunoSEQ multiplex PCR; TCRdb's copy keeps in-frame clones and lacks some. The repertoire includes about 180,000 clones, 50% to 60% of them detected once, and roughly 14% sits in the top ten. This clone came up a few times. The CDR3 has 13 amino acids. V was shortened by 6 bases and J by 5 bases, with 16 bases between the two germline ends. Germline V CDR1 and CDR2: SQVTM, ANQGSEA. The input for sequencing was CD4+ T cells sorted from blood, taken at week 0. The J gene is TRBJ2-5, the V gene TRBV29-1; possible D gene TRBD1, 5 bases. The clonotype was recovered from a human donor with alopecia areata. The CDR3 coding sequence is TGCAGCGTCGTGGTACAGGCGAAGGAGACCCAGTACTTC. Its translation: CSVVVQAKETQYF.